One and the same sample provided the 14 T cell receptor beta chains below, sequenced in a study of T cells in Graves' hyperthyroidism and ophthalmopathy. What was amplified from RNA transcripts were TCR beta CDR3 regions. HTBI primers were employed in a first-round RT-PCR of the TCR CDR3. TCRdb recomputed calls from the multiplex PCR reads with MiXCR, one row per CDR3 protein. The sample yields about 560,000 distinct CDR3 sequences, 46% seen once. The sample comprised peripheral blood or thyroid tissue (not recorded which). These receptors all stem from a young woman with Graves' hyperthyroidism.

This clonotype was counted only a few times. V gene TRBV20-1 combines with J gene TRBJ2-7; maybe TRBD2 (6 bases). The CDR3 runs to 13 residues. V dropped 6 bases and J dropped 1 base, with 13 bases sitting between them. Germline lookup yields CDR1 DFQATT and CDR2 SNEGSKA (reference sequence). CDR3 nucleotides: TGCAGTGCCTCGGGACTGGATTCCTACGAGCAGTACTTC. Amino acids: CSASGLDSYEQYF.

The chain recombines TRBV20-1 with TRBJ2-7; D is unresolved. The germline V gene has CDR1 DFQATT and CDR2 SNEGSKA (reference sequence). CDR3 length equals 16 residues. With 0 bases removed from V and 2 bases from J, the gap between germline ends came to 17 bases. The CDR3 is CSARDLAADPPYEQYF. The CDR3 DNA reads TGCAGTGCTAGAGATTTGGCGGCCGACCCCCCCTACGAGCAGTACTTC.

The chain couples TRBV25-1 to TRBJ1-2, with TRBD1 matching 7 bases. The CDR3 covers 13 residues. The junction had 3 bases not matched to a gene; V was cut back by 3 bases and J by 5 bases. Per the germline V gene, CDR1 is MGHDK and CDR2 is SYGVNS. This chain's CDR3 is CASSDRGRYGYTF. In DNA, the CDR3 is TGTGCCAGCAGTGACAGGGGGAGATATGGCTACACCTTC.

This chain uses TRBV7-2 with TRBJ1-3; 7 nucleotides match TRBD1. The CDR3 loop spans 15 amino acids. V gave up 9 bases and J gave up 0 bases; unmatched junction bases: 8. Germline V gene sequence: CDR1 SGHTA, CDR2 FQGNSA. The CDR3 coding sequence is TGTGCCAGTACCGTGGGACAGAGCTCTGGAAACACCATATATTTT. Protein sequence: CASTVGQSSGNTIYF.

V and J are TRBV10-3 and TRBJ2-5; TRBD1 might be the D (6 bases). CDR3 length: 13 residues. Germline CDR1 ENHRY, CDR2 SYGVKD. Trimming cost V 7 bases and J 4 bases, with 13 bases left between them. The DNA for the CDR3 is TGTGCCATCACCCCAGGACAGTTAGAGACCCAGTACTTC. Encoded protein: CAITPGQLETQYF.

This clonotype was observed a few times. A much larger clone lies a single base off, so this may be a read error. Because it lacks the conserved phenylalanine or tryptophan at the end, this CDR3 is likely a read error. This chain links TRBV10-2 with TRBJ1-2; possibly TRBD1 for D (5 bases). The CDR3 contains 12 residues. Per germline, CDR1 WSHSY and CDR2 SAAADI. The CDR3 spells CATSDGTDGYTL. The CDR3 region has the DNA TGTGCCACCAGTGATGGGACGGATGGCTACACCCTC.

This rearrangement joins TRBV2 to TRBJ1-4; no definite D call. V was cut by 6 bases and J by 5 bases, with 16 bases left in between. Looked up from germline, CDR1 is SNHLY and CDR2 is FYNNEI. The CDR3 contains 15 residues. The CDR3 region is CASSPVGSRNEKLFF. The CDR3 coding sequence is TGTGCCAGCAGCCCCGTGGGCAGCCGGAATGAAAAACTGTTTTTT. Filled out from reference TRBV2 and TRBJ1-4, the complete variable domain reads EPEVTQTPSHQVTQMGQEVILRCVPISNHLYFYWYRQILGQKVEFLVSFYNNEISEKSEIFDDQFSVERPDGSNFTLKIRSTKLEDSAMYFCASSPVGSRNEKLFFGSGTQLSVL.

The V call is TRBV11-2, the J call TRBJ1-1, with 8 bases that match TRBD1. Germline-derived CDR1 and CDR2 are SGHAT and FQNNGV. V shed 5 bases, J shed 7 bases, and the junction held 12 bases outside the gene matches. There are 15 residues in the CDR3. CDR3 sequence reads: CASSTGQGFGGEAFF. The CDR3 nucleotides read TGTGCCAGCAGCACAGGACAGGGATTCGGGGGTGAAGCTTTCTTT.

This clonotype was observed once. The chain recombines TRBV7-8 with TRBJ1-6, with 10 bases fitting TRBD1. Germline loops: CDR1 SGHVS, CDR2 FQNEAQ. The trim removed 5 bases at V and 9 bases at J, leaving 4 bases unmatched. This CDR3 has 14 amino acids. The CDR3, as DNA: TGTGCCAGCAGCGGCGGGACAGGGGTTTCACCCCTCCACTTT. As protein: CASSGGTGVSPLHF. The full variable domain, with the rest looked up from reference TRBV7-8 and TRBJ1-6, is GAGVSQSPRYKVAKRGQDVALRCDPISGHVSLFWYQQALGQGPEFLTYFQNEAQLDKSGLPSDRFFAERPEGSVSTLKIQRTQQEDSAVYLCASSGGTGVSPLHFGNGTRLTVT.

CDR3 protein: CASRKSPSIAGELFF. In DNA form, the CDR3 reads TGTGCCAGCCGTAAAAGTCCTAGCATAGCCGGGGAGCTGTTTTTT. The genes are TRBV7-2 and TRBJ2-2, with a possible D match to TRBD2 (5 bases). Per germline, CDR1 SGHTA and CDR2 FQGNSA. CDR3 length: 15 amino acids. Trimming cost V 8 bases and J 6 bases, with 19 bases left between them. The variable domain in full, completed from reference TRBV7-2 and TRBJ2-2, reads GAGVSQSPSNKVTEKGKDVELRCDPISGHTALYWYRQSLGQGLEFLIYFQGNSAPDKSGLPSDRFSAERTGGSVSTLTIQRTQQEDSAVYLCASRKSPSIAGELFFGEGSRLTVL.

This clonotype was observed a handful of times. The chain uses TRBV20-1 and TRBJ1-5, with TRBD1 as a possible D gene (6 bases). The CDR3 is 13 amino acids. CDR1 is DFQATT, CDR2 SNEGSKA, per germline (reference sequence). V was trimmed by 3 bases and J by 7 bases, leaving 13 bases between them. CDR3 in DNA: TGCAGTGCTAGTAGAGGGGGAGGACAGCCCCAGCATTTT. Translation gives CSASRGGGQPQHF.

The chain combines TRBV12-3 or TRBV12-4 with TRBJ1-5; TRBD1 matches at 9 bases. The CDR3 length is 11 residues. Losses at the gene ends were 3 bases for V and 13 bases for J; bases not matched to a gene: 1. The CDR3 here is CASSFGTGQHF. In DNA form, the CDR3 reads TGTGCCAGCAGTTTCGGGACAGGGCAGCATTTT.

As regards this clonotype: A much larger clone lies one base from this, so it may be a read error. The chain employs TRBV15 and TRBJ2-7; D unresolved. The germline V gene encodes CDR1 LNHNV and CDR2 YYDKDF (reference sequence). Trimming stripped 3 bases from V and 5 bases from J, with 11 bases between. The CDR3 length is 13 residues. CDR3 nucleotides: TGTGCCACCAGCAGTGATTGGAAAGACGAGCAGTACTTC. Residues: CATSSDWKDEQYF.

This clonotype appeared a single time. The chain couples TRBV20-1 to TRBJ2-5; D may match TRBD1 or TRBD2 (5 bases each). Germline values: CDR1 DFQATT, CDR2 SNEGSKA (reference sequence). Trimming stripped 7 bases from V and 9 bases from J, with 21 bases between. The length of the CDR3 is 13 residues. DNA of the CDR3: TGCAGTGTGAGTGGGGGAGCCGATCAGCCCCAGTACTTC. As protein: CSVSGGADQPQYF.